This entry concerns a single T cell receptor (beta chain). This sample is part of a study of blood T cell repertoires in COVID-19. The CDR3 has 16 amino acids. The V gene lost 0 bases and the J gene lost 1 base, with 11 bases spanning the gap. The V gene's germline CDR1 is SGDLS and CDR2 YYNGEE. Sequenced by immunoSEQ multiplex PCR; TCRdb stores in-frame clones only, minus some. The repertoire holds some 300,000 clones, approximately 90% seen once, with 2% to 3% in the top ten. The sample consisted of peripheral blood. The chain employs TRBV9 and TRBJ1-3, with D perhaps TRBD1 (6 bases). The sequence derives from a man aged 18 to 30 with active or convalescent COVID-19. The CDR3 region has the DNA TGTGCCAGCAGCGTAGAGCCCGGGACATCTGGAAACACCATATATTTT. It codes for CASSVEPGTSGNTIYF.